The sequence of this TCR beta chain was determined in a study of cytomegalovirus exposure and HLA in healthy donors. Findings and limits, study-wide: Cytomegalovirus-associated TCR beta chains were listed, numbering some 180. The authors considered a cluster of highly shared sequence variants likely to be a sequencing artifact. It was assumed in the presence/absence analyses that sequencing depth was roughly uniform across donors.

The PCR made use of 60 Vbeta and 13 Jbeta primers. Original handling: In a later analysis, the count reached 76 million or so unique TCR beta chains, with 9 million to 11 million shared. Method: immunoSEQ multiplex PCR; TCRdb's copy keeps in-frame clones and lacks some. V, J and clone size are taken as reported in that table, and D and trimming were inferred from the DNA itself. This table lists 200,000 or so clones. A remark on this clone: Its cognate antigen is unknown.

Germline CDR1 is PRHDT and CDR2 is FYEKMQ (reference sequence). With V trimmed by 5 bases and J by 11 bases, 19 bases remained unmatched. This CDR3 contains 17 residues. The rearrangement joins TRBV13 to TRBJ2-5, with TRBD2 matching 11 bases. The clonotype was recovered from a boy between 10 and 17 years old in good health and CMV-seronegative. Source material: PBMCs. CDR3 sequence (DNA): TGTGCCAGCAGCCCTACCAAACTAGCGGGGGCTAGTGCAGGGCAGTACTTC. Its protein product is CASSPTKLAGASAGQYF.